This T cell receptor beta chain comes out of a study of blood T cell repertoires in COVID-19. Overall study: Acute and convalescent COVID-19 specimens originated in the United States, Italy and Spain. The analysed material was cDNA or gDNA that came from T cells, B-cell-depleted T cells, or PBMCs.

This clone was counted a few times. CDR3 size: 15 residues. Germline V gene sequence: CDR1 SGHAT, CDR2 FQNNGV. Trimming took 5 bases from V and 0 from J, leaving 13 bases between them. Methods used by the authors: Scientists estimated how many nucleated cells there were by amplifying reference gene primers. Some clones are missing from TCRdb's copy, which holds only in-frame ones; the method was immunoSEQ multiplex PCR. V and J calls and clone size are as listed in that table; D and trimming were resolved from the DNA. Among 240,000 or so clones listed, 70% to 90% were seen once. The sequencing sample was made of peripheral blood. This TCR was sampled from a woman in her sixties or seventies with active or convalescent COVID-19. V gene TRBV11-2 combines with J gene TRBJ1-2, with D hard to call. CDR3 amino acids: CASSPPGGANYGYTF. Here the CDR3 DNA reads TGTGCCAGCAGCCCCCCTGGCGGGGCTAACTATGGCTACACCTTC.